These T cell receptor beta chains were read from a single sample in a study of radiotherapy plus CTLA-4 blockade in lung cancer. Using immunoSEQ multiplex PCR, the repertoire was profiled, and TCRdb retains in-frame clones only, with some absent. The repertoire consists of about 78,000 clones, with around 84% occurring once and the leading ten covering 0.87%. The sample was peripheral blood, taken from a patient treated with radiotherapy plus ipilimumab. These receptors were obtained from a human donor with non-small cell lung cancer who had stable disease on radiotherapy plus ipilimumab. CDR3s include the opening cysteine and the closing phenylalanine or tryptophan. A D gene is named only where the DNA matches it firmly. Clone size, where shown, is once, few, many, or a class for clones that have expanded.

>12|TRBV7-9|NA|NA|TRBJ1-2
CATGEAISGYTF
TGTGCCACAGGGGAGGCGATAAGTGGCTACACCTTC
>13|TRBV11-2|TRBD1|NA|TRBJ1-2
CASRQTGGGGYTF
TGTGCCAGCAGGCAGACAGGGGGCGGCGGCTACACCTTC
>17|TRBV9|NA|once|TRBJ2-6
CASSPGEGFSGANVLTF
TGTGCCAGCAGCCCAGGGGAGGGATTCTCTGGGGCCAACGTCCTGACTTTC
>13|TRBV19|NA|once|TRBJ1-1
CASSLTENTEAFF
TGTGCCAGTAGTTTAACAGAGAACACTGAAGCTTTCTTT
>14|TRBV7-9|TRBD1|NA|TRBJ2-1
CASSLAQGANEQFF
TGTGCCAGCAGCTTGGCCCAGGGGGCCAATGAGCAGTTCTTC
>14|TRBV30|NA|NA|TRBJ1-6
CAWSVSAGSSPLHF
TGTGCCTGGAGTGTATCGGCAGGGAGTTCACCCCTCCACTTT
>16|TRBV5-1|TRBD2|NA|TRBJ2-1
CASSSLGTSVGNEQFF
TGCGCCAGCAGCTCACTAGGGACTAGCGTCGGCAATGAGCAGTTCTTC
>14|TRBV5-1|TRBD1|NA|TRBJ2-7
CASSSPGQLYEQYF
TGCGCCAGCAGCTCACCGGGACAGCTCTACGAGCAGTACTTC
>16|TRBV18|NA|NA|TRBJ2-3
CASSPVSLASTDTQYF
TGTGCCAGCTCACCTGTCTCCCTAGCTAGCACAGATACGCAGTATTTT
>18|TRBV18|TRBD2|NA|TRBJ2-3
CASSPGTSGGYLTDTQYF
TGTGCCAGCTCACCGGGGACTAGCGGGGGGTACCTCACAGATACGCAGTATTTT
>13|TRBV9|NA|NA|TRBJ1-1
CASTAWSNTEAFF
TGTGCCAGCACCGCCTGGTCGAACACTGAAGCTTTCTTT
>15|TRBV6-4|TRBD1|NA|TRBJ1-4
CASRDRGGTNEKLFF
TGTGCCAGCAGGGACAGGGGTGGCACTAATGAAAAACTGTTTTTT
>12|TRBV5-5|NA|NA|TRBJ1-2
CASSLGGRSYTF
TGTGCCAGCAGCTTGGGGGGTCGAAGCTACACCTTC
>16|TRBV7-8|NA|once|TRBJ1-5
CASSLGPSYSNQPQHF
TGTGCCAGCAGCTTAGGACCGAGCTATAGCAATCAGCCCCAGCATTTT
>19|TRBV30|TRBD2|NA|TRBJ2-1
CAWSSGTGVAGGRGNEQFF
TGTGCCTGGAGTTCCGGGACAGGAGTAGCGGGAGGGAGAGGTAATGAGCAGTTCTTC
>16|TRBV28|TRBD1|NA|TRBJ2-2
CASSRWTGGNTGELFF
TGTGCCAGCAGTAGATGGACAGGGGGTAACACCGGGGAGCTGTTTTTT
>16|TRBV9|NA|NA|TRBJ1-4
CASKRGASATNEKLFF
TGTGCCAGCAAAAGGGGAGCCTCTGCAACTAATGAAAAACTGTTTTTT
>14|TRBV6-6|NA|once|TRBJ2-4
CASSYGGAKNIQYF
TGTGCCAGCAGTTACGGGGGGGCCAAAAACATTCAGTACTTC
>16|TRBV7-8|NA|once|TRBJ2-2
CASSLGPAYSTGELFF
TGTGCCAGCAGCTTGGGCCCGGCCTATAGCACCGGGGAGCTGTTTTTT
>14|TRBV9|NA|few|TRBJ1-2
CASSPAMDLGGYTF
TGTGCCAGCAGCCCCGCTATGGACCTAGGAGGCTACACCTTC
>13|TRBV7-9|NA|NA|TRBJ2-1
CASSLPGRYEQFF
TGTGCCAGCAGCTTACCAGGGCGATATGAGCAGTTCTTC
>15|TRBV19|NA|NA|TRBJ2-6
CASSAQVSGANVLTF
TGTGCCAGTAGTGCACAGGTGTCTGGGGCCAACGTCCTGACTTTC
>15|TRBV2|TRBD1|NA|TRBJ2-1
CASSLTGGAANEQFF
TGTGCCAGCAGTTTGACAGGGGGCGCCGCAAATGAGCAGTTCTTC
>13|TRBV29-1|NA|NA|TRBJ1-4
CSVSEAPGEKLFF
TGCAGCGTTTCGGAAGCGCCCGGGGAAAAACTGTTTTTT
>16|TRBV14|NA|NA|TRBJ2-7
CASSQRMQVKNYEQYF
TGTGCCAGCAGCCAGAGAATGCAGGTAAAAAACTACGAGCAGTACTTC
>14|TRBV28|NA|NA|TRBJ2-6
CASSLLSGANVLTF
TGTGCCAGCAGCCTCCTCTCTGGGGCCAACGTCCTGACTTTC
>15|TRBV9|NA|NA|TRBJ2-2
CASSPGLVEPGELFF
TGTGCCAGCAGCCCCGGCCTGGTGGAGCCCGGGGAGCTGTTTTTT
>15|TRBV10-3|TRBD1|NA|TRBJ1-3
CAISRQGAFGNTIYF
TGTGCCATCAGTAGACAGGGGGCGTTTGGAAACACCATATATTTT
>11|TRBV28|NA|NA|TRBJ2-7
CASSETYEQYF
TGTGCCAGCAGTGAAACCTACGAGCAGTACTTC
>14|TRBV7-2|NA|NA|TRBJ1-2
CASSPRQVAYGYTF
TGTGCCAGCAGCCCGAGACAGGTCGCCTATGGCTACACCTTC
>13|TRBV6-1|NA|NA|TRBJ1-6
CASSRDSRSPLHF
TGTGCCAGCAGTCGGGACTCCCGATCACCCCTCCACTTT
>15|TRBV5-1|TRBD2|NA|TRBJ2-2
CASSAGGPDTGELFF
TGCGCCAGCAGCGCGGGAGGGCCGGACACCGGGGAGCTGTTTTTT
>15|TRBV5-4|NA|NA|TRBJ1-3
CASSTDVFSGNTIYF
TGTGCCAGCAGCACAGACGTCTTCTCTGGAAACACCATATATTTT
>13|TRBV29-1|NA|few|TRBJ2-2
CSVEDHATGELFF
TGCAGCGTTGAAGATCACGCCACCGGGGAGCTGTTTTTT
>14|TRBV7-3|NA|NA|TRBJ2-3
CASSLNSGAGTQYF
TGTGCCAGCAGCTTAAATTCGGGGGCGGGTACGCAGTATTTT
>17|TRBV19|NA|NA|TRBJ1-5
CASKRGRTTFSNQPQHF
TGTGCCAGTAAAAGAGGGCGGACAACGTTTAGCAATCAGCCCCAGCATTTT
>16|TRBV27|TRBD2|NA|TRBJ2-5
CASSSPLAGGPRTQYF
TGTGCCAGCAGTTCACCCCTAGCGGGAGGGCCAAGAACCCAGTACTTC
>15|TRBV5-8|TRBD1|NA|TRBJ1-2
CASSGGQGLTPRYTF
TGTGCCAGCAGCGGGGGACAGGGCCTAACTCCCCGCTACACCTTC
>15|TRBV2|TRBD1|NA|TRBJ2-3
CASSEEGQGTDTQYF
TGTGCCAGCAGTGAAGAGGGACAGGGGACAGATACGCAGTATTTT
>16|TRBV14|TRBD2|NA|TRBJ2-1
CASSQAGGVFGNEQFF
TGTGCCAGCAGCCAAGCGGGAGGGGTGTTCGGCAATGAGCAGTTCTTC
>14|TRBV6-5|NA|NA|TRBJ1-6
CASRPVGPNSPLHF
TGTGCCAGCCGCCCGGTGGGGCCCAATTCACCCCTCCACTTT
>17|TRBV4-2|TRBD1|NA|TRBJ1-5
CASSPTPGQSSNQPQHF
TGTGCCAGCAGTCCCACCCCGGGACAGTCAAGCAATCAGCCCCAGCATTTT
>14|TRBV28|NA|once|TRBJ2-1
CASSGIGDYNEQFF
TGTGCCAGCAGTGGTATCGGAGATTACAATGAGCAGTTCTTC
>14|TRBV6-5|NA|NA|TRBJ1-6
CASRVTAPGEALHF
TGTGCCAGCAGAGTGACAGCCCCTGGGGAAGCCCTCCACTTT
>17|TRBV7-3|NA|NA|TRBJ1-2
CASSLTPLPTVNYGYTF
TGTGCCAGCAGCTTAACCCCCTTACCTACAGTAAACTATGGCTACACCTTC
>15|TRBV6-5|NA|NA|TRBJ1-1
CASSYSQGGFTEAFF
TGTGCCAGCAGTTACTCGCAAGGGGGTTTTACTGAAGCTTTCTTT
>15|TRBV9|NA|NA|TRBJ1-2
CASSEAAGFLYGYTF
TGTGCCAGCAGCGAAGCGGCGGGATTCCTATATGGCTACACCTTC
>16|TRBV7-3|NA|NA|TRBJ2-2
CASSVAGTTNTGELFF
TGTGCCAGCAGCGTTGCCGGGACGACGAACACCGGGGAGCTGTTTTTT
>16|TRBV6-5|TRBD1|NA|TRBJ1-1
CASSSNDRGRSTEAFF
TGTGCCAGCAGTTCCAACGACAGGGGGCGGAGTACTGAAGCTTTCTTT
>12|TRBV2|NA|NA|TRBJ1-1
CASADSWTEAFF
TGTGCCAGCGCGGACAGCTGGACGGAAGCTTTCTTT
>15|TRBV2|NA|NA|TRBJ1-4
CASSGPRAGNEKLFF
TGTGCCAGCAGTGGGCCCCGGGCGGGTAATGAAAAACTGTTTTTT
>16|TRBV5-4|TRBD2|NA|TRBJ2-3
CASSLGIAGAPDTQYF
TGTGCCAGCAGCTTGGGTATAGCGGGGGCCCCCGATACGCAGTATTTT
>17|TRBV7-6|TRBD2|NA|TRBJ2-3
CATAGTSGRGSTDTQYF
TGTGCCACCGCGGGGACTAGCGGGAGAGGGAGCACAGATACGCAGTATTTT
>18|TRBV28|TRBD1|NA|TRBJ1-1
CASSSSRTGGIRLAEAFF
TGTGCCAGCAGTTCCTCTCGGACAGGGGGCATACGTCTTGCTGAAGCTTTCTTT
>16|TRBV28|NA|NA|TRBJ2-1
CASSPPLAENYNEQFF
TGTGCCAGCAGTCCCCCCCTAGCAGAAAACTACAATGAGCAGTTCTTC